This TCR beta chain was documented in a study of CD8 T cells in Susac syndrome. Sequencing of TCR beta covered CD8+ and CD4+ T cells obtained from blood. TEMRA cells were FACS-enriched, unlike CD8+ and CD4+ T cells, which were negatively isolated. Germline V CDR1 and CDR2: SQVTM, ANQGSEA. V was cut by 6 bases and J by 6 bases, with 11 bases left in between. The CDR3 length is 12 residues. With random hexamers, 0.5 to 1 ug RNA was reverse transcribed. TCRdb reprocessed the immunoSEQ multiplex PCR reads via MiXCR and lists one record per CDR3 protein. The table lists more than 20,000 distinct CDR3 sequences, 90% to 95% of them singletons, with about 0.27% in the top ten.

Sequenced input: CD8+ T cells from PBMCs. The sequence derives from a human donor in good health. The rearrangement joins TRBV29-1 to TRBJ2-2, with unresolved D. The CDR3 protein is CSVALRSGELFF. Written as DNA, the CDR3 is TGCAGCGTCGCCCTCCGGTCCGGGGAGCTGTTTTTT.